These 25 T cell receptor beta chains came from one sample sequenced in a study of blood T cell repertoires in COVID-19. TCRdb's copy holds only in-frame clones and misses some; the assay was immunoSEQ multiplex PCR. Of about half a million clones detected, approximately 83% appear once; the ten largest clones hold about 3%. Sequencing used peripheral blood. The receptors come from a human donor in a cohort sampled during active COVID-19.

The chain combines TRBV7-8 with TRBJ2-1; 13 bases match TRBD2. Germline CDR1 is SGHVS and CDR2 is FQNEAQ. The CDR3 is 18 amino acids. V lost 5 bases and J lost 1; bases outside the gene matches: 8. CDR3: CASSSGTSGIMSYNEQFF. CDR3 in DNA: TGTGCCAGCAGCAGCGGGACTAGCGGGATTATGTCCTACAATGAGCAGTTCTTC.

V and J are TRBV14 and TRBJ2-3; TRBD2 might be the D (5 bases). This CDR3 contains 16 residues. The V gene's germline CDR1 is SGHDN and CDR2 FVKESK. Trimming left V 2 bases short and J 1 base short, with 13 bases between. The chain's CDR3 is CASSQKRRGGTDTQYF. The CDR3 nucleotides are TGTGCCAGCAGCCAAAAAAGACGGGGAGGCACAGATACGCAGTATTTT.

The rearrangement joins TRBV6-2 or TRBV6-3 to TRBJ2-1, with unresolved D. The CDR3 length is 13 residues. Trimming took off 6 bases at V and 0 bases at J, with 6 bases between the two ends. The germline gives CDR1 MNHEY, CDR2 SVGEGT. CDR3 protein: CASSLNSYNEQFF. In DNA form, the CDR3 reads TGTGCCAGCAGCTTAAACTCCTACAATGAGCAGTTCTTC.

V and J are TRBV6-1 and TRBJ2-3; a possible D gene is TRBD2 (6 bases). V lost 2 bases to trimming and J lost 2 bases, with 17 bases between them. This CDR3 region has 17 residues. Per the germline V gene, CDR1 is MNHNS and CDR2 is SASEGT. CDR3 sequence (DNA): TGTGCCAGCAGTGAATTGGTCTCGGGGGTGAACACAGATACGCAGTATTTT. Translated, it gives CASSELVSGVNTDTQYF.

This chain uses TRBV30 with TRBJ2-3; 9 nucleotides line up with TRBD2. J lost 2 bases, V lost 5 bases, and 14 bases had no gene match. CDR1 and CDR2 from the germline V gene are GTSNPN and SVGIG (reference sequence). The CDR3 is 17 amino acids. As DNA, the CDR3 is TGTGCCTGGGAAAAGGGGTCTAGCGGGACTTCCACAGATACGCAGTATTTT. It is translated as CAWEKGSSGTSTDTQYF. Based on the CDR3 plus reference TRBV30 and TRBJ2-3, the full variable domain is SQTIHQWPATLVQPVGSPLSLECTVEGTSNPNLYWYRQAAGRGLQLLFYSVGIGQISSEVPQNLSASRPQDRQFILSSKKLLLSDSGFYLCAWEKGSSGTSTDTQYFGPGTRLTVL.

This chain joins TRBV6-1 and TRBJ1-1; unclear D gene. Germline lookup yields CDR1 MNHNS and CDR2 SASEGT. There are 12 residues in the CDR3. V was cut by 2 bases and J by 8 bases, with 9 bases left in between. The CDR3 reads CASSESTWEAFF. The DNA of the CDR3 is TGTGCCAGCAGTGAATCTACGTGGGAAGCTTTCTTT.

The V gene is TRBV19, the J gene TRBJ1-2; D remains ambiguous. V lost 7 bases, J lost 2 bases, and 14 bases lay in between. The V gene's germline CDR1 is LNHDA and CDR2 SQIVND (reference sequence). The CDR3 covers 14 residues. The CDR3: CASMRIGANYGYTF. The CDR3 coding sequence is TGTGCCAGTATGCGGATAGGAGCCAACTATGGCTACACCTTC.

V gene TRBV30 combines with J gene TRBJ1-2; 8 bases fit TRBD1. The CDR3 is made up of 14 amino acids. The V and J ends lost 0 bases and 8 bases, in that order; junction bases with no gene match: 8. CDR1 is GTSNPN, CDR2 SVGIG, per germline (reference sequence). DNA for the CDR3: TGTGCCTGGAGTGTAGCGACAGGGGCATCCGGCTACACCTTC. Translating it yields CAWSVATGASGYTF.

This chain connects TRBV29-1 to TRBJ1-1, with D unclear. Deletions cut 7 bases from V and 2 bases from J, with 11 bases between. Germline V gives CDR1 SQVTM, CDR2 ANQGSEA. CDR3 size: 12 residues. The CDR3 DNA reads TGCAGCGCCTTCGCGGTTAACACTGAAGCTTTCTTT. Its protein is CSAFAVNTEAFF.

The chain carries TRBV7-2 and TRBJ2-1, with TRBD2 identical over 10 bases. The CDR3 consists of 18 residues. CDR1 and CDR2 from the germline V gene are SGHTA and FQGNSA. The V gene end was trimmed by 5 bases and the J gene end by 3 bases; junction bases not matched to a gene: 13. This CDR3 reads CASSLPGLAGAIYNEQFF. Written as DNA, the CDR3 is TGTGCCAGCAGCCTACCCGGGCTAGCGGGAGCCATCTACAATGAGCAGTTCTTC.

The chain links TRBV11-2 to TRBJ2-3, with D hard to call. Germline assignment: CDR1 SGHAT and CDR2 FQNNGV. This CDR3 region has 12 residues. Trimming pared 4 bases from V and 2 bases from J, leaving 4 bases between. CDR3 nucleotide sequence: TGTGCCAGCAGCTACTCCACAGATACGCAGTATTTT. Amino acids: CASSYSTDTQYF. Full variable domain (outside the CDR3, taken from reference TRBV11-2 and TRBJ2-3): EAGVAQSPRYKIIEKRQSVAFWCNPISGHATLYWYQQILGQGPKLLIQFQNNGVVDDSQLPKDRFSAERLKGVDSTLKIQPAKLEDSAVYLCASSYSTDTQYFGPGTRLTVL.

Notes on this clone: Different DNA sequences within this sample yield the same CDR3. CDR3 coding DNA: TGTGCCAGCAGCCTGACTAGGAGCCAAGAGACCCAGTACTTC. The encoded protein is CASSLTRSQETQYF. The V call is TRBV7-2, the J call TRBJ2-5, with TRBD2 as a possible D gene (6 bases). V was trimmed by 5 bases and J by 1 base, leaving 11 bases between them. This CDR3 is built from 14 residues. Germline V gene data show CDR1 as SGHTA and CDR2 as FQGNSA.

This clone occurred once. The V and J genes are TRBV19 and TRBJ2-3; 8 nucleotides align to TRBD1. The V segment lost 7 bases and the J segment 0 bases; nucleotides outside the gene matches: 9. The CDR3 is 16 amino acids. Per the germline V gene, CDR1 is LNHDA and CDR2 is SQIVND (reference sequence). CDR3 amino acids: CASNRWGQASTDTQYF. DNA of the CDR3: TGTGCCAGTAACAGATGGGGACAGGCAAGCACAGATACGCAGTATTTT. Combining the CDR3 with reference TRBV19 and TRBJ2-3 gives the whole variable domain DGGITQSPKYLFRKEGQNVTLSCEQNLNHDAMYWYRQDPGQGLRLIYYSQIVNDFQKGDIAEGYSVSREKKESFPLTVTSAQKNPTAFYLCASNRWGQASTDTQYFGPGTRLTVL.

This clone showed up just once. The chain is built from TRBV5-6 and TRBJ1-1, with a tentative D call TRBD1 (5 bases). Germline CDR1 reads SGHDT; CDR2 reads YYEEEE. The CDR3 is made up of 17 amino acids. V gave up 0 bases and J gave up 0 bases, with 15 bases separating them. The CDR3 region has the DNA TGTGCCAGCAGCTTGGGGTTTTTGGGGCGCGTGAACACTGAAGCTTTCTTT. It translates to CASSLGFLGRVNTEAFF.

V and J are TRBV12-2 and TRBJ2-1; the table gives TRBD2 as D, unverified against the DNA. TRBV12-2 is marked as a pseudogene. This CDR3 spans 15 amino acids. The CDR3 region is CASRLDLAEYNEQFF. DNA for the CDR3: TGTGCAAGTCGCTTAGATCTAGCCGAATACAATGAGCAGTTCTTC.

V gene TRBV10-3 combines with J gene TRBJ2-7, with 8 bases that match TRBD2. The CDR3 length is 14 residues. J was trimmed by 2 bases and V by 8 bases; bases with no gene match: 8. The germline V gene has CDR1 ENHRY and CDR2 SYGVKD. The DNA of the CDR3 is TGTGCCATCGGTAGCGGGGCAGGTCCCTACGAGCAGTACTTC. This encodes CAIGSGAGPYEQYF.

The sample holds one count of this clone. The genes are TRBV5-1 and TRBJ2-7; tentatively, D is TRBD2 (6 bases). The CDR3 length is 16 residues. V shed 1 base and J shed 2 bases, with 16 bases lying between them. CDR1 is SGHRS and CDR2 is YFSETQ in the germline V gene. CDR3 sequence: CASSLTGSDPTYEQYF. The CDR3 coding sequence is TGCGCCAGCAGCTTGACCGGGAGCGACCCAACCTACGAGCAGTACTTC. Full variable domain (remainder filled in from reference TRBV5-1 and TRBJ2-7): KAGVTQTPRYLIKTRGQQVTLSCSPISGHRSVSWYQQTPGQGLQFLFEYFSETQRNKGNFPGRFSGRQFSNSRSEMNVSTLELGDSALYLCASSLTGSDPTYEQYFGPGTRLTVT.

In nucleotides, the CDR3 is TGCGCCAGCAGCTTGGCCGGGAGGGCCAACAATGAGCAGTTCTTC. It encodes CASSLAGRANNEQFF. The chain combines TRBV5-1 with TRBJ2-1; TRBD2 matches 8 bases. The germline gives CDR1 SGHRS, CDR2 YFSETQ. The CDR3 contains 15 residues. Trimming at V came to 0 bases and at J to 5 bases, leaving 4 bases not matched to a gene.

The chain combines TRBV4-2 with TRBJ2-3; TRBD2 might be the D (5 bases). From germline, CDR1 is LGHNA and CDR2 YNFKEQ. The CDR3 is made up of 18 amino acids. Trimming stripped 1 base from V and 0 bases from J, with 17 bases between. This CDR3 is CASSQGPSGSGSTDTQYF. The CDR3 DNA sequence: TGTGCCAGCAGCCAAGGTCCCTCGGGGAGCGGTAGCACAGATACGCAGTATTTT.

The CDR3 region has the DNA TGTGCCAGCAGCTTAGTGAAGGGGTTGGCCACTGAAGCTTTCTTT. This gives the protein CASSLVKGLATEAFF. The gene calls are TRBV7-2 and TRBJ1-1, with D maybe TRBD1 (5 bases). Germline CDR1 and CDR2: SGHTA and FQGNSA. The germline V and J ends were trimmed by 1 base and 4 bases, with 13 bases remaining between them. The CDR3 is made up of 15 amino acids. Looking up the rest from reference TRBV7-2 and TRBJ1-1 gives the full variable domain: GAGVSQSPSNKVTEKGKDVELRCDPISGHTALYWYRQSLGQGLEFLIYFQGNSAPDKSGLPSDRFSAERTGGSVSTLTIQRTQQEDSAVYLCASSLVKGLATEAFFGQGTRLTVV.

The rearrangement links TRBV29-1 to TRBJ2-7; possible D gene TRBD1, 5 bases. The ends were cut back, 8 bases at V and 5 bases at J, with 19 bases in the middle. This CDR3 comprises 13 residues. In germline, CDR1 is SQVTM, CDR2 ANQGSEA. In DNA, the CDR3 is TGCAGCACTTCGACAGACCTTTGGGACGAGCAGTACTTC. This gives the protein CSTSTDLWDEQYF.

This clone has only a few counts. V and J are TRBV18 and TRBJ2-3; TRBD2 aligns across 11 bases. CDR3 length equals 16 residues. After removal of 5 bases from V and 4 bases from J, the junction contained 8 bases not matched to a gene. Germline lookup yields CDR1 KGHSH and CDR2 LQKENI. In DNA, the CDR3 is TGTGCCAGCTCAACTTCTCTAGCGGGAGGACCAGATACGCAGTATTTT. It is translated as CASSTSLAGGPDTQYF.

The chain links TRBV27 to TRBJ2-7, with 7 bases fitting TRBD2. V was pared by 3 bases and J by 5 bases, with 7 bases of the junction left unmatched. The CDR3 consists of 14 residues. CDR1 and CDR2 from the germline V gene are MNHEY and SMNVEV (reference sequence). The CDR3, as DNA: TGTGCCAGCAGTTTGGGGGGGGGACCCGACGAGCAGTACTTC. Its translation is CASSLGGGPDEQYF.

The chain carries TRBV2 and TRBJ1-3; D not certain. The CDR3 loop spans 16 amino acids. Trimming stripped 3 bases from V and 8 bases from J, with 20 bases between. The V gene's germline CDR1 is SNHLY and CDR2 FYNNEI. The chain's CDR3 is CASSDILAPPKYTIYF. DNA for the CDR3: TGTGCCAGCAGTGATATATTAGCGCCGCCGAAGTACACCATATATTTT.

The chain carries TRBV2 and TRBJ2-2; D is unclear. V was pared by 2 bases and J by 1 base, with 23 bases between. The CDR3 totals 20 residues. Germline V CDR1 and CDR2: SNHLY, FYNNEI. CDR3 amino acids: CASSELPPRSLGRNTGELFF. The CDR3, as DNA: TGTGCCAGCAGTGAACTGCCCCCGCGCAGCCTAGGAAGGAACACCGGGGAGCTGTTTTTT.